The 12 T cell receptor beta chains presented below share a single source sample, sequenced in a study of blood T cell repertoires in COVID-19. Assay: immunoSEQ multiplex PCR; the TCRdb copy retains only in-frame clones and omits some. This table has over 150,000 clones, around 90% appearing once. What was sequenced was peripheral blood. The receptors were gathered from a young man with COVID-19, enrolled during active disease.

The chain is built from TRBV27 and TRBJ2-1; TRBD2 matches 9 bases. The CDR3 spans 14 residues. Germline values: CDR1 MNHEY, CDR2 SMNVEV (reference sequence). Unmatched junction bases numbered 8, after V lost 6 bases and J lost 8 bases. This CDR3 is CASSPTSGSDEQFF. In DNA form, the CDR3 reads TGTGCCAGCAGCCCCACTAGCGGGTCGGATGAGCAGTTCTTC.

The CDR3 here is CASSPWGYNYEQYF. The CDR3 DNA reads as TGTGCCAGCAGCCCCTGGGGCTACAACTACGAGCAGTACTTC. The rearrangement joins TRBV7-2 to TRBJ2-7; D possibly corresponds to TRBD1 (5 bases). The V end was cut by 5 bases, the J end by 3 bases, with 14 bases between. This CDR3 contains 14 residues. Looked up from germline, CDR1 is SGHTA and CDR2 is FQGNSA. Full variable domain (outside the CDR3, taken from reference TRBV7-2 and TRBJ2-7): GAGVSQSPSNKVTEKGKDVELRCDPISGHTALYWYRQSLGQGLEFLIYFQGNSAPDKSGLPSDRFSAERTGGSVSTLTIQRTQQEDSAVYLCASSPWGYNYEQYFGPGTRLTVT.

This rearrangement joins TRBV6-2 or TRBV6-3 to TRBJ2-2; D might be TRBD2 (7 bases). CDR1 MNHEY and CDR2 SVGEGT come from the germline V gene. CDR3 size: 13 residues. V lost 0 bases and J 11 bases, leaving 10 bases between the germline ends. Here the CDR3 DNA reads TGTGCCAGCAGTTACTCGAGGGGGGGAGAGCTGTTTTTT. Protein product: CASSYSRGGELFF.

This clone was detected only once. The chain combines TRBV6-6 with TRBJ1-6, with D unclear. CDR1 and CDR2 from the germline V gene are MNHNY and SVGAGI (reference sequence). V was cut by 3 bases and J by 6 bases, with 3 bases left in between. The CDR3 is 12 residues long. In DNA, the CDR3 is TGTGCCAGCAGTTATAGTAATTCACCCCTCCACTTT. It yields the protein CASSYSNSPLHF.

The chain's CDR3 is CASSVASGGERYYGYTF. In DNA, the CDR3 is TGTGCCAGCAGCGTAGCCTCAGGGGGCGAGAGGTACTATGGCTACACCTTC. V and J are TRBV9 and TRBJ1-2; 8 bases are a match to TRBD1. Trimming cost V 0 bases and J 3 bases; bases outside gene matches: 10. Germline assignment: CDR1 SGDLS and CDR2 YYNGEE. The CDR3 covers 17 residues.

The V and J genes are TRBV6-5 and TRBJ2-7, with 12 bases lining up with TRBD2. Germline loops: CDR1 MNHEY, CDR2 SVGAGI. V shed 6 bases, J shed 5 bases, and the junction held 8 bases outside the gene matches. This CDR3 has 15 residues. The CDR3 reads CASSQTSGSVNEQYF. CDR3 coding DNA: TGTGCCAGCAGCCAGACTAGCGGGAGTGTAAACGAGCAGTACTTC.

The chain has TRBV4-1 and TRBJ2-3, with TRBD2 matching 10 bases. Germline loops: CDR1 MGHRA, CDR2 YSYEKL. With 3 bases clipped from V and 3 bases from J, the junction kept 9 bases outside the gene matches. This CDR3 has 17 amino acids. CDR3 nucleotides: TGCGCCAGCAGCCACCTACCTATACTAGCGGGAACAGATACGCAGTATTTT. This codes for CASSHLPILAGTDTQYF.

The rearrangement links TRBV6-5 to TRBJ2-3; 7 bases align to TRBD2. With 0 bases clipped from V and 0 bases from J, the junction kept 3 bases outside the gene matches. The V gene's germline CDR1 is MNHEY and CDR2 SVGAGI. The CDR3 runs 16 residues. CDR3 coding DNA: TGTGCCAGCAGTTACTCGCGGGAGAGAAGCACAGATACGCAGTATTTT. As protein: CASSYSRERSTDTQYF.

CDR3 loop: CASREGTEAFF. CDR3 bases: TGTGCCAGCAGGGAGGGGACTGAAGCTTTCTTT. This chain links TRBV28 with TRBJ1-1, with TRBD1 as a possible D gene (5 bases). Trimming removed 6 bases at V and 5 bases at J, with 7 bases between. Germline assignment: CDR1 MDHEN and CDR2 SYDVKM. The CDR3 length is 11 residues. The full variable domain, with the rest looked up from reference TRBV28 and TRBJ1-1, is DVKVTQSSRYLVKRTGEKVFLECVQDMDHENMFWYRQDPGLGLRLIYFSYDVKMKEKGDIPEGYSVSREKKERFSLILESASTNQTSMYLCASREGTEAFFGQGTRLTVV.

The chain employs TRBV28 and TRBJ1-6, with TRBD1 as a possible D gene (5 bases). The CDR3 consists of 15 residues. V lost 7 bases and J lost 7, with 17 bases in between. Looked up from germline, CDR1 is MDHEN and CDR2 is SYDVKM. CDR3 loop: CASNNGQGRNSPLHF. In nucleotides, the CDR3 is TGTGCCAGCAACAACGGGCAGGGTAGAAATTCACCCCTCCACTTT.

The chain links TRBV29-1 to TRBJ2-1; 15 nucleotides agree with TRBD2. Losses at the gene ends were 5 bases for V and 0 bases for J; bases not matched to a gene: 8. Germline CDR1 and CDR2: SQVTM and ANQGSEA. The length of the CDR3 is 18 residues. This chain's CDR3 is CSVTGLAGGISSYNEQFF. In nucleotides, the CDR3 is TGCAGCGTTACAGGACTAGCGGGAGGGATAAGCTCCTACAATGAGCAGTTCTTC.

As regards this clone: One junction end disagrees with the germline gene, perhaps due to a read error. The chain links TRBV11-2 to TRBJ2-7; TRBD1 agrees at 7 bases. Germline CDR1 reads SGHAT; CDR2 reads FQNNGV. This CDR3 is built from 13 residues. The CDR3 nucleotides are TGTGCCAGCAGCGTAGACAGGGACATAGAGCAGTACTTC. Protein: CASSVDRDIEQYF. Variable domain in full (rest from reference TRBV11-2 and TRBJ2-7): EAGVAQSPRYKIIEKRQSVAFWCNPISGHATLYWYQQILGQGPKLLIQFQNNGVVDDSQLPKDRFSAERLKGVDSTLKIQPAKLEDSAVYLCASSVDRDIEQYFGPGTRLTVT.